The present entry profiles one T cell receptor beta chain with its context. Its antigen is undetermined. The method was immunoSEQ multiplex PCR; TCRdb's version includes in-frame clones alone and lacks a portion of them. The sample has about 59,000 clones, approximately 87% seen once. This entry belongs to a study of OX40 agonist ivuxolimab in advanced cancers. The wider study: Treatment received earlier with anti-PD-1, anti-PD-L1 or anti-CTLA-4 agents was allowed, and over 35% had some. Patients achieving partial responses numbered three: one hepatocellular carcinoma case and two cutaneous melanoma cases. Findings and caveats of the study: The study found that CD8+ T cells averaged more expanded clones than CD4+.

Systemic immunosuppression or autoimmune disease history was grounds to exclude patients. CDR1 and CDR2 from the germline V gene are LNHDA and SQIVND (reference sequence). The V and J ends lost 8 bases and 2 bases, in that order; junction bases with no gene match: 3. The CDR3 sequence is 13 residues long. The chain joins TRBV19 to TRBJ1-5; 7 positions agree with TRBD1. The sequence came from an adult with an advanced solid tumor such as melanoma, head and neck, liver or kidney cancer. Sequenced here: CD4+ or CD8+ T cells sorted from blood, sampled in a trial of the OX40 agonist ivuxolimab. In DNA, the CDR3 is TGTGCCAGTGGAGGGACAGGCAATCAGCCCCAGCATTTT. Translated: CASGGTGNQPQHF.